The rows below give T cell receptor beta chains drawn from one sample of a study of blood T cell repertoires in COVID-19. Libraries were prepared by immunoSEQ multiplex PCR; TCRdb keeps only in-frame clonotypes and omits some of them. Of some 170,000 clones in the sample, around 76% were seen once. Specimen: peripheral blood. The origin of the receptors is a woman aged 45 to 65 with active or convalescent COVID-19. Each CDR3 is given with its conserved first and last residue. D genes are given only for firm matches. Clone size is not always given. Where it is, it says once, few, many or a class for expanded clones.

v_gene,abundance,len,j_gene,d_gene,CDR3aa,CDR3nt
TRBV5-1,NA,14,TRBJ2-3,NA,CASSFTANTDTQYF,TGCGCCAGCAGCTTCACTGCGAACACAGATACGCAGTATTTT
TRBV19,once,14,TRBJ1-5,NA,CASSWGDSNQPQHF,TGTGCCAGTAGTTGGGGAGATAGCAATCAGCCCCAGCATTTT
TRBV7-9,NA,13,TRBJ2-1,NA,CASSLAAVREQFF,TGTGCCAGCAGCTTAGCGGCGGTCCGCGAGCAGTTCTTC
TRBV6-2/TRBV6-3,few,13,TRBJ1-1,NA,CASSSTGRTEAFF,TGTGCCAGCAGTTCTACAGGGAGAACTGAAGCTTTCTTT
TRBV7-6,NA,11,TRBJ2-5,NA,CASSSQETQYF,TGTGCCAGCAGCTCACAAGAGACCCAGTACTTC
TRBV4-3,NA,18,TRBJ2-1,NA,CASSQESHRGFSYNEQFF,TGCGCCAGCAGCCAAGAGTCTCATCGCGGGTTCTCCTACAATGAGCAGTTCTTC
TRBV27,NA,16,TRBJ1-1,NA,CATLPHKGKSNTEAFF,TGTGCCACCTTACCCCATAAGGGGAAAAGTAACACTGAAGCTTTCTTT
TRBV29-1,NA,13,TRBJ1-3,NA,CSVESSSGNTIYF,TGCAGCGTTGAATCATCCTCTGGAAACACCATATATTTT
TRBV19,once,15,TRBJ2-1,TRBD2,CASSTGTSGRNEQFF,TGTGCCAGTAGTACCGGGACTAGCGGGAGGAATGAGCAGTTCTTC
TRBV12-3/TRBV12-4,NA,13,TRBJ1-2,NA,CASSRRQVYGYTF,TGTGCCAGCAGTCGAAGACAGGTGTATGGCTACACCTTC
TRBV5-1,once,16,TRBJ2-6,NA,CASSPSGGAGANVLTF,TGCGCCAGCAGCCCCTCGGGGGGCGCTGGGGCCAACGTCCTGACTTTC
TRBV28,NA,14,TRBJ2-1,NA,CASSLTGLQREQFF,TGTGCCAGCAGTTTAACGGGACTGCAAAGAGAGCAGTTCTTC
TRBV7-3,NA,15,TRBJ1-2,TRBD1,CASSSGQARAYGYTF,TGTGCCAGCAGCTCGGGACAGGCGAGGGCCTATGGCTACACCTTC
TRBV18,NA,17,TRBJ2-3,NA,CASSPNPGAVGTDTQYF,TGTGCCAGCTCACCAAACCCAGGGGCCGTGGGCACAGATACGCAGTATTTT
TRBV6-6,once,14,TRBJ2-7,NA,CASTKGSPTYEQYF,TGTGCCAGCACGAAGGGGTCCCCGACCTACGAGCAGTACTTC
TRBV6-5,NA,14,TRBJ2-5,TRBD1,CAGRNRGNLETQYF,TGTGCCGGCCGGAACAGGGGGAACTTGGAGACCCAGTACTTC
TRBV18,NA,15,TRBJ2-4,NA,CASSPPARPGPLQYF,TGTGCCAGCTCACCACCGGCAAGGCCAGGCCCCCTTCAGTACTTC
TRBV20-1,NA,11,TRBJ2-7,NA,CSASFGGEQYF,TGCAGTGCTAGTTTTGGAGGTGAGCAGTACTTC
TRBV7-2,NA,16,TRBJ1-2,NA,CASSRLHREANYGYTF,TGTGCCAGCAGTCGCCTACACAGGGAAGCTAACTATGGCTACACCTTC
TRBV5-4,NA,18,TRBJ2-5,TRBD2,CASSLDLTSGRKRETQYF,TGTGCCAGCAGCCTCGACCTGACTAGCGGGAGAAAGAGGGAGACCCAGTACTTC
TRBV21-1,NA,16,TRBJ1-1,NA,CASSKARTGSNTEAFF,TGTGCCAGCAGCAAAGCCCGGACAGGCTCGAACACTGAAGCTTTCTTT
TRBV3-1/TRBV3-2,NA,13,TRBJ1-6,NA,CASSRRENSPLHF,TGTGCCAGCAGCCGTCGAGAGAATTCACCCCTCCACTTT
TRBV5-6,NA,14,TRBJ1-1,TRBD1,CASGLQGAVTEAFF,TGTGCCAGCGGTTTACAGGGGGCAGTCACTGAAGCTTTCTTT
TRBV10-3,NA,14,TRBJ1-6,TRBD1,CAISAGQDNSPLHF,TGTGCCATCAGTGCGGGACAGGATAATTCACCCCTCCACTTT